This is a list of T cell receptor beta chains from one sample in a study of CD8+ T cells in alopecia areata. Profiled with immunoSEQ multiplex PCR; TCRdb holds only in-frame clones, not every one. The sample includes around 210,000 clones, about 61% of them seen just once. What was sequenced was CD8+ T cells sorted from blood. These receptors came from a human donor in good health. The CDR3 runs from the conserved cysteine through the conserved F or W. The D gene is left open where the match is weak. Rows may omit the clone size; those that give it use once, few, many or a size class.

cdr3_length	d_call	v_call	clone_size	j_call	cdr3_nt	cdr3_aa
11	.	TRBV15	.	TRBJ1-1	TGTGCCACCACTGGAGGTACTGAAGCTTTCTTT	CATTGGTEAFF
13	.	TRBV29-1	few	TRBJ2-7	TGCAGCGTTTTGGGCGGATCGAACTACGAGCAGTACTTC	CSVLGGSNYEQYF
15	.	TRBV6-5	.	TRBJ2-7	TGTGCCAGCAGTTACTCTGAGGGCCATCTCTACGAGCAGTACTTC	CASSYSEGHLYEQYF
16	TRBD2	TRBV19	few	TRBJ2-1	TGTGCCAGTCAGGCGGGGGGCGGAAGCTCCTACAATGAGCAGTTCTTC	CASQAGGGSSYNEQFF
15	TRBD2	TRBV13	once	TRBJ2-5	TGTGCCAGCAGCCTGCGGGGGACGGGCCAAGAGACCCAGTACTTC	CASSLRGTGQETQYF
14	.	TRBV6-5	.	TRBJ2-5	TGTGCCAGCAGTTACTCTGCCGGCAAAGAGACCCAGTACTTC	CASSYSAGKETQYF
15	.	TRBV13	.	TRBJ2-5	TGTGCCAGCAGCTTATCCGGGCAGGGTCAAGAGACCCAGTACTTC	CASSLSGQGQETQYF
13	.	TRBV30	once	TRBJ1-2	TGTGCCTGGACAATTGGGGGAAACTATGGCTACACCTTC	CAWTIGGNYGYTF
15	TRBD1	TRBV29-1	.	TRBJ1-1	TGCAGCGTTCCGGGGTTGGGGACAGGGGTCACTGAAGCTTTCTTT	CSVPGLGTGVTEAFF
14	.	TRBV7-8	.	TRBJ2-5	TGTGCCAGCAGCTTAGCGACGAAACAAGAGACCCAGTACTTC	CASSLATKQETQYF
16	.	TRBV7-9	.	TRBJ1-5	TGTGCCAGCAGCCCACCGGACCTCACTCGCAATCAGCCCCAGCATTTT	CASSPPDLTRNQPQHF
14	TRBD1	TRBV15	.	TRBJ1-3	TGTGCCACCAGCAGTGACAGGGCTGGAAACACCATATATTTT	CATSSDRAGNTIYF
16	.	TRBV2	.	TRBJ1-5	TGTGCCAGCAGTCCCCCGGGCCCGACGCTGGATCAGCCCCAGCATTTT	CASSPPGPTLDQPQHF
13	.	TRBV5-6	few	TRBJ2-1	TGTGCCAGCAGTCTGACTGGCTACAATGAGCAGTTCTTC	CASSLTGYNEQFF
15	.	TRBV19	few	TRBJ2-2	TGTGCCAGTAGTATAGGGGGGGCTAACACCGGGGAGCTGTTTTTT	CASSIGGANTGELFF
9	.	TRBV29-1	once	TRBJ1-1	TGCAGCGTTGCCGGGGGAGCTTTCTTT	CSVAGGAFF
15	.	TRBV7-9	.	TRBJ2-5	TGTGCCAGCAGCTTAAGATTGGGGGCGGAAGAGACCCAGTACTTC	CASSLRLGAEETQYF
12	.	TRBV28	.	TRBJ2-3	TGTGCCAGCAGTCCCGACACAGATACGCAGTATTTT	CASSPDTDTQYF
13	.	TRBV18	few	TRBJ2-7	TGTGCCAGCTCACCGGGCGGTTCCTACGAGCAGTACTTC	CASSPGGSYEQYF
17	TRBD2	TRBV7-9	few	TRBJ2-1	TGTGCCAGCAGCTTACTTAGCGGGGGGGCCGAAGACAATGAGCAGTTCTTC	CASSLLSGGAEDNEQFF
13	.	TRBV9	.	TRBJ1-2	TGTGCCAGCGCCGGCGGGGGAGTTGATGGCTACACCTTC	CASAGGGVDGYTF
14	TRBD2	TRBV30	.	TRBJ2-1	TGTGCCTTGTCTTTGGGGGGGGGCTACAATGAGCAGTTCTTC	CALSLGGGYNEQFF
11	.	TRBV27	few	TRBJ2-7	TGTGCCAGCAGCACAGGGTCCGAGCAGTACTTC	CASSTGSEQYF
15	.	TRBV7-8	.	TRBJ2-1	TGTGCCAGCAGCCCCCGGACTAACTCCTACAATGAGCAGTTCTTC	CASSPRTNSYNEQFF
14	TRBD2	TRBV4-1	once	TRBJ2-3	TGCGCCAGCAGCCACAGCGGGGGCACAGATACGCAGTATTTT	CASSHSGGTDTQYF
15	.	TRBV29-1	.	TRBJ2-7	TGCAGCGTTGAAGCCTATGGCGGACAGACCTACGAGCAGTACTTC	CSVEAYGGQTYEQYF
15	.	TRBV15	.	TRBJ1-4	TGTGCCACCAGCAGAGACAGCTTCAGACCTGAAAAACTGTTTTTT	CATSRDSFRPEKLFF
14	.	TRBV7-4	.	TRBJ1-1	TGTGCCAGCAGCTTAGACAGGTGGAACACTGAAGCTTTCTTT	CASSLDRWNTEAFF
14	.	TRBV7-8	few	TRBJ1-3	TGTGCCAGCAGCACTACAGGGCCCGGAAACACCATATATTTT	CASSTTGPGNTIYF
15	TRBD1	TRBV7-2	.	TRBJ2-1	TGTGCCAGCAGCCCCCGGACAGGGGGTTTCAATGAGCAGTTCTTC	CASSPRTGGFNEQFF
16	.	TRBV4-2	.	TRBJ2-3	TGTGCCAGCAGCCAACGTAGCGGAGCAGAGTCAGATACGCAGTATTTT	CASSQRSGAESDTQYF
16	.	TRBV10-2	few	TRBJ1-5	TGCGCCAGCAGTGAAGGTCGGCAGCTCGCAAATCAGCCCCAGCATTTT	CASSEGRQLANQPQHF
13	.	TRBV7-9	.	TRBJ2-7	TGTGCCAGCAGCTCTAGGGTGACCTACGAGCAGTACTTC	CASSSRVTYEQYF
12	.	TRBV27	few	TRBJ2-5	TGTGCCAACCGGGACATTATGGAGACCCAGTACTTC	CANRDIMETQYF
15	TRBD1	TRBV30	.	TRBJ1-5	TGTGCCTGGAGGGACAGGGGGCCTCAAAATCAGCCCCAGCATTTT	CAWRDRGPQNQPQHF
12	.	TRBV14	.	TRBJ2-2	TGTGCCAGCAGCCAAAACACCGGGGAGCTGTTTTTT	CASSQNTGELFF
17	TRBD2	TRBV11-2	.	TRBJ2-3	TGTGCCAGCAGCTTTCCCGAACTAGCGGGGGATCCAGATACGCAGTATTTT	CASSFPELAGDPDTQYF
14	.	TRBV15	.	TRBJ2-5	TGTGCCACCAGCAGAGATTCCCCTCAAGAGACCCAGTACTTC	CATSRDSPQETQYF
16	.	TRBV13	.	TRBJ2-2	TGTGCCAGCAGCTTTTCCTCGGCAGGGCTGACCGGGGAGCTGTTTTTT	CASSFSSAGLTGELFF
15	.	TRBV2	few	TRBJ2-5	TGTGCCAGCAGTGAACGCGGGGCAGTCCAAGAGACCCAGTACTTC	CASSERGAVQETQYF
11	.	TRBV29-1	.	TRBJ2-1	TGCAGCGTGTCACAGGGCAATGAGCAGTTCTTC	CSVSQGNEQFF
17	TRBD2	TRBV5-1	.	TRBJ2-3	TGCGCCAGCAGCGACCCGACTAGCGCGGTAGACACAGATACGCAGTATTTT	CASSDPTSAVDTDTQYF
12	.	TRBV6-5	.	TRBJ2-7	TGTGCCAGCAGTGACGACACGACGGGGCAGTACTTC	CASSDDTTGQYF
15	.	TRBV5-4	.	TRBJ2-3	TGTGCCAGCAGCATCGGGGCCACGACGGGAGATACGCAGTATTTT	CASSIGATTGDTQYF
13	.	TRBV12-5	.	TRBJ2-7	TGTGCTAGTAAAGACTGGATGGCCTACGAGCAGTACTTC	CASKDWMAYEQYF
13	.	TRBV7-8	few	TRBJ2-3	TGTGCCAGCAGCTTCAACATCCGGGATACGCAGTATTTT	CASSFNIRDTQYF
15	.	TRBV5-1	.	TRBJ1-2	TGCGCCAGCAGCTTGGATTTGGGAACCTACTATGGCTACACCTTC	CASSLDLGTYYGYTF
16	TRBD1	TRBV6-6	.	TRBJ2-7	TGTGCCAGCAGTTACCTCCCCGGGACAGCCAACTACGAGCAGTACTTC	CASSYLPGTANYEQYF
13	.	TRBV30	.	TRBJ2-1	TGTGCCTGGAGTGTAGGGGCAGACAATGAGCAGTTCTTC	CAWSVGADNEQFF
11	.	TRBV5-6	many	TRBJ2-5	TGTGCCAGCAGCTTGGATGAGACCCAGTACTTC	CASSLDETQYF
18	.	TRBV5-1	.	TRBJ1-1	TGCGCCAGCAGCTTGGAAGGCCTGAGGCCAGGGGAGAACACTGAAGCTTTCTTT	CASSLEGLRPGENTEAFF
14	.	TRBV6-6	.	TRBJ1-2	TGTGCCAGCAGTCCCTTAGGGGATTCGGATGGCTACACCTTC	CASSPLGDSDGYTF
14	.	TRBV29-1	.	TRBJ1-4	TGCAGCGTACCCGGAAGGGGCCCGCGGGAAAAACTGTTTTTT	CSVPGRGPREKLFF